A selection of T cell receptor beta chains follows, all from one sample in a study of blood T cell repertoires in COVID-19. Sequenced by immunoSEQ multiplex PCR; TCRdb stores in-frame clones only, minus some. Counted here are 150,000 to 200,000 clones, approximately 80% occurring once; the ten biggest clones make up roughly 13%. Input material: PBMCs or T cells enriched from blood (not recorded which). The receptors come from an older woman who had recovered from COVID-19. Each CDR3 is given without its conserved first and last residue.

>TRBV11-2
ASVLSSGSFHEQF
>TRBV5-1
ASSLSTSGTGELF
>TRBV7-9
ASSITYNEQF
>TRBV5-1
ASSDWETGGVNEQF
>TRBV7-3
ASSALGAVPMGGYT
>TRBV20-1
SASETGAGNTIY
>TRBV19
ASMLAMNTEAF
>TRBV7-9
ASTQGGGADTQY
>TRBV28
ASSLGGEGFYEQY
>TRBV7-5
ARKLMTGELF
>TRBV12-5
ASGLGATVQETQY
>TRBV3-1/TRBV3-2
ASSHSSGGHEQF
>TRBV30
AWSVTRSQQY
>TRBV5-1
ASSLDGATNEKLF
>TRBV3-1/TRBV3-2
ASSPAGVDTGELF
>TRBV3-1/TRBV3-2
ASSSTYEQY
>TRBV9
ASSAGGPDYGYT
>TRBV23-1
ASSQSGSGDTEAF
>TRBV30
AWRGQGSTGELF
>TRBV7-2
ASSLGRDDGYT
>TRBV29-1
SVQGQLSGANVLT
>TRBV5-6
ASSPGQMNTEAF
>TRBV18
ASSLGSGGTGELF
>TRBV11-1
ASSLPGRAPLH
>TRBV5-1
ASSLDRGLDGYT
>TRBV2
ASIEQGTTNEKLF
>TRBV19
ATSILFGGLTDTQY
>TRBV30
AWSVRSRAVGEKLF
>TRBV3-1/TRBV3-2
ASSPGAPGELF
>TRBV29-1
SVRGAGELF
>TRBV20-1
SARAGFEQY
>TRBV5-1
ASRREAGTDTQY
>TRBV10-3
ATTGRGGSYNEQF
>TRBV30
AWSRRVDTIY
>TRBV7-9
ASSWAKRQGGTYGYT
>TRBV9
ASSVGETRVLQPQH
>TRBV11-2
ASSLSDRWEKLF
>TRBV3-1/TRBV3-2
ASSRPGANTEAF
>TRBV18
ASSPRQQGGETQY
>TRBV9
ASSVGSTVYGYT
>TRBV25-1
ASSELGQGSEEQY
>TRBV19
LETGGLDTEAF
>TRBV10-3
AISVSAGATDTQY
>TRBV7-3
ASSAIAGYEQF
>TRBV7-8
ASSLGSRANYGYT
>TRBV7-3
ASSLRAGPTYEQY
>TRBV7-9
ASSLGAGTNEKLF
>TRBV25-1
ASSDTGLTDTQY
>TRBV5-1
ASRGMGLADRRNEQF
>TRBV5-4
ASSLAPGQGATEAF
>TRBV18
ASSPPSSDTQY